The 15 T cell receptor beta chains presented below share a single source sample, sequenced in a study of T cell responses to AZD1222 COVID-19 vaccine. Data came from immunoSEQ multiplex PCR; TCRdb stores just in-frame clones and leaves some out. The data show more than 85,000 clones, more than 70% seen once. The input for sequencing was peripheral blood, taken on day 0 of AZD1222 vaccination. These receptors were obtained from an adult in good health.

This sequence joins TRBV5-1 and TRBJ2-7; D perhaps matches TRBD1 (6 bases). In germline, CDR1 is SGHRS, CDR2 YFSETQ. The length of the CDR3 is 14 residues. V was pared by 3 bases and J by 2 bases, with 12 bases between. The CDR3 DNA follows: TGCGCCAGCAGCTCGGGACATTCCACCTACGAGCAGTACTTC. Amino acids: CASSSGHSTYEQYF.

This clone has just one count. The chain employs TRBV30 and TRBJ2-5; D not certain. The ends were cut back, 3 bases at V and 4 bases at J, with 12 bases in the middle. Per germline, CDR1 GTSNPN and CDR2 SVGIG (reference sequence). The CDR3 has 13 amino acids. The CDR3 DNA is TGTGCCTGGAGGGAGACGGCCGGAGAGACCCAGTACTTC. Protein: CAWRETAGETQYF.

This clone has only one observation. A junction boundary mismatches the germline segment, possibly from a read error. This sequence joins TRBV7-2 and TRBJ1-1; D is perhaps TRBD1 (5 bases). This CDR3 is 15 amino acids long. Germline CDR1 reads SGHTA; CDR2 reads FQGNSA. Here the CDR3 reads CASSLVGGGNSEAFF. The CDR3 DNA follows: TGTGCCAGCAGCTTAGTTGGGGGGGGGAACAGTGAAGCTTTCTTT.

The chain recombines TRBV10-2 with TRBJ1-3; D remains unclear. The germline V and J ends were trimmed by 1 base and 9 bases, with 4 bases remaining between them. The CDR3 extends over 11 amino acids. Germline loops: CDR1 WSHSY, CDR2 SAAADI. CDR3 DNA sequence: TGCGCCAGCAGTGAGTTGAGCACCATATATTTT. It yields the protein CASSELSTIYF.

In its sample, this clone was seen once. The chain links TRBV6-5 to TRBJ2-1; 13 nucleotides line up with TRBD2. The germline V gene has CDR1 MNHEY and CDR2 SVGAGI. This CDR3 is 14 amino acids long. V was pared by 8 bases and J by 7 bases, with 5 bases of the junction left unmatched. Written as DNA, the CDR3 is TGTGCCAGCCGACGACTAGCGGGAGGAAATGAGCAGTTCTTC. Translated: CASRRLAGGNEQFF.

In DNA form, the CDR3 reads TGTGCCAGCAGCAGGAGGCTAGCGGGAGTCTACGAGCAGTACTTC. This gives the protein CASSRRLAGVYEQYF. The rearrangement joins TRBV5-6 to TRBJ2-7; 10 bases agree with TRBD2. The V gene end was trimmed by 4 bases and the J gene end by 3 bases; junction bases not matched to a gene: 7. CDR3 length: 15 residues. The germline V gene encodes CDR1 SGHDT and CDR2 YYEEEE.

The rearrangement joins TRBV6-2 or TRBV6-3 to TRBJ2-1; no clear D. Per the germline V gene, CDR1 is MNHEY and CDR2 is SVGEGT. Trimming removed 5 bases at V and 7 bases at J, with 6 bases between. This CDR3 region has 11 residues. CDR3 residues: CASSPLNEQFF. In DNA form, the CDR3 reads TGTGCCAGCAGTCCGCTGAATGAGCAGTTCTTC.

V gene TRBV18 combines with J gene TRBJ2-1, with TRBD1 identical over 9 bases. Germline V lookup: CDR1 KGHSH, CDR2 LQKENI. The CDR3 runs 15 residues. J lost 2 bases, V lost 7 bases, and 6 bases had no gene match. The CDR3 sequence: CASLGQGETYNEQFF. Here the CDR3 DNA reads TGTGCCAGCTTGGGACAGGGCGAGACCTACAATGAGCAGTTCTTC. Combining the CDR3 with reference TRBV18 and TRBJ2-1 gives the whole variable domain NAGVMQNPRHLVRRRGQEARLRCSPMKGHSHVYWYRQLPEEGLKFMVYLQKENIIDESGMPKERFSAEFPKEGPSILRIQQVVRGDSAAYFCASLGQGETYNEQFFGPGTRLTVL.

The chain carries TRBV30 and TRBJ2-3; weak D call: TRBD2 (5 bases). V gave up 5 bases and J gave up 5 bases, with 11 bases separating them. The CDR3 is made up of 12 amino acids. CDR1 GTSNPN and CDR2 SVGIG come from the germline V gene (reference sequence). DNA for the CDR3: TGTGCCTGGGGGGTGGGGAGAGATACGCAGTATTTT. Translating gives CAWGVGRDTQYF.

This clone has only a few counts. The chain carries TRBV28 and TRBJ1-3; D remains ambiguous. This CDR3 contains 15 residues. V lost 7 bases to trimming and J lost 0 bases, with 13 bases between them. CDR1 and CDR2 (germline): MDHEN, SYDVKM. CDR3 sequence (DNA): TGTGCCAGCAATCAGAGGGCCGTCTCTGGAAACACCATATATTTT. This codes for CASNQRAVSGNTIYF.

V gene TRBV6-5 combines with J gene TRBJ1-6; D is undetermined. The CDR3 extends over 14 amino acids. Trimming pared 6 bases from V and 6 bases from J, leaving 12 bases between. The germline V gene encodes CDR1 MNHEY and CDR2 SVGAGI. This chain's CDR3 is CASSLGLPNSPLHF. For the CDR3, the DNA is TGTGCCAGCAGCCTGGGTCTTCCTAATTCACCCCTCCACTTT.

The V call is TRBV4-2, the J call TRBJ2-7; tentatively, D is TRBD1 (6 bases). The V gene's germline CDR1 is LGHNA and CDR2 YNFKEQ. Trimming pared 0 bases from V and 1 base from J, leaving 13 bases between. The CDR3 covers 16 residues. Written as DNA, the CDR3 is TGTGCCAGCAGCCAAGATGGGGGCGCGAGGTCCTACGAGCAGTACTTC. It codes for CASSQDGGARSYEQYF.

The V gene is TRBV28, the J gene TRBJ2-5, with a possible D match to TRBD1 (5 bases). The CDR3 is made up of 14 amino acids. V shed 6 bases and J shed 2 bases, with 13 bases lying between them. Germline V gives CDR1 MDHEN, CDR2 SYDVKM. Written as DNA, the CDR3 is TGTGCCAGCAGGGAAAGCAGGGCGCAAGAGACCCAGTACTTC. Its protein product is CASRESRAQETQYF.

This sequence joins TRBV15 and TRBJ2-3; D is undetermined. V lost 1 base and J 8 bases, leaving 10 bases between the germline ends. Germline V gene data show CDR1 as LNHNV and CDR2 as YYDKDF (reference sequence). The CDR3 is 13 amino acids. In nucleotides, the CDR3 is TGTGCCACCAGCAGAGGACCATCGGGTACGCAGTATTTT. It encodes CATSRGPSGTQYF.

This chain connects TRBV2 to TRBJ2-1; possibly TRBD2 for D (6 bases). There are 15 residues in the CDR3. Germline CDR1 is SNHLY and CDR2 is FYNNEI. V was pared by 8 bases and J by 0 bases, with 14 bases between. In DNA form, the CDR3 reads TGTGCCAGCGGGGAACGGGGGAGCTCCTACAATGAGCAGTTCTTC. Its translation is CASGERGSSYNEQFF.